These T cell receptor beta chains were read from a single sample in a study of regulatory T cells in long-lasting Graves disease. TCRdb passed the multiplex PCR reads through MiXCR, listing each CDR3 protein once. The sample includes 300,000 to 400,000 distinct CDR3 sequences, about 18% seen only once; the top ten take roughly 40%. This specimen consisted of peripheral blood mononuclear cells (PBMCs), obtained at new diagnosis, from a patient treated with antithyroid drugs. These receptors were collected from a female donor with Graves disease. Both conserved end residues are part of each CDR3. Each record gives: J gene, clone size, CDR3 length, D gene, V gene, CDR3 protein, CDR3 DNA. The D gene is left open where the match is weak. A clone size is listed for some rows: how often the clone was seen (once, few, many), or a class if it is expanded.

TRBJ2-7	-	14	-	TRBV5-1	CASSFQGWGYEQYF	TGCGCCAGCAGCTTTCAGGGTTGGGGGTACGAGCAGTACTTC
TRBJ2-1	many	14	-	TRBV11-2	CASSLEGPSGEQFF	TGTGCCAGCAGCTTAGAGGGACCCTCGGGGGAGCAGTTCTTC
TRBJ2-4	many	13	TRBD1	TRBV13	CASSPGEGAIQYF	TGTGCCAGCAGCCCTGGTGAGGGGGCCATTCAGTACTTC
TRBJ2-7	few	15	-	TRBV7-6	CASSPDQTRSYEQYF	TGTGCCAGCAGCCCAGACCAGACACGGTCCTACGAGCAGTACTTC
TRBJ1-4	many	15	TRBD1	TRBV5-4	CASSLGGQGHEKLFF	TGTGCCAGCAGCTTGGGTGGACAGGGGCATGAAAAACTGTTTTTT
TRBJ2-2	-	16	TRBD1	TRBV5-1	CASSWTGAGVTGELFF	TGCGCCAGCAGCTGGACAGGGGCCGGGGTCACCGGGGAGCTGTTTTTT
TRBJ2-2	-	16	-	TRBV28	CASSFVVFPNTGELFF	TGTGCCAGCAGTTTTGTGGTTTTCCCGAACACCGGGGAGCTGTTTTTT
TRBJ2-3	many	17	TRBD2	TRBV15	CATSPRGLAGGADTQYF	TGTGCCACCAGCCCGAGGGGGCTAGCGGGAGGAGCCGATACGCAGTATTTT
TRBJ2-3	few	12	-	TRBV9	CASSSPGDTQYF	TGTGCCAGCAGCTCCCCCGGAGATACGCAGTATTTT
TRBJ1-2	many	14	-	TRBV11-3	CASSLSQLSYGYTF	TGTGCCAGCAGCTTATCGCAGTTGTCCTATGGCTACACCTTC
TRBJ1-2	many	13	-	TRBV5-1	CASSLGDSYGYTF	TGCGCCAGCAGCTTGGGTGACAGCTATGGCTACACCTTC
TRBJ2-5	-	11	-	TRBV2	CASSDWETQYF	TGTGCCAGCAGCGACTGGGAGACCCAGTACTTC
TRBJ2-5	few	16	-	TRBV20-1	CSAAGTGAGLLETQYF	TGCAGTGCTGCCGGGACGGGGGCAGGCCTGTTGGAGACCCAGTACTTC
TRBJ2-1	few	16	TRBD1	TRBV7-8	CASSSTGTVSYNEQFF	TGTGCCAGCAGCTCGACCGGGACAGTCTCCTACAATGAGCAGTTCTTC
TRBJ2-2	few	18	TRBD1	TRBV7-6	CASSLGPRGPANTGELFF	TGTGCCAGCAGCTTGGGACCGAGGGGGCCCGCGAACACCGGGGAGCTGTTTTTT
TRBJ2-4	-	15	-	TRBV2	CASGSAAGSENIQYF	TGTGCCAGCGGGTCAGCGGCAGGGAGCGAAAACATTCAGTACTTC
TRBJ2-3	many	12	-	TRBV12-3/TRBV12-4	CASSRGADTQYF	TGTGCCAGCAGCAGGGGGGCAGATACGCAGTATTTT
TRBJ2-7	many	15	TRBD2	TRBV19	CASSITAGGLYEQYF	TGTGCCAGTAGTATAACCGCGGGAGGGCTCTACGAGCAGTACTTC
TRBJ2-1	many	12	-	TRBV24-1	CATGTLSDEQFF	TGTGCCACCGGGACTCTGAGCGATGAGCAGTTCTTC
TRBJ1-5	few	13	-	TRBV6-1	CASSNRYNQPQHF	TGTGCCAGCAGTAACAGGTACAATCAGCCCCAGCATTTT
TRBJ1-2	few	16	TRBD1	TRBV18	CASSPSSGQISYGYTF	TGTGCCAGCTCACCTAGCTCGGGACAGATTTCCTATGGCTACACCTTC
TRBJ2-3	many	18	TRBD2	TRBV6-2/TRBV6-3	CASTHYGGLADSTDTQYF	TGTGCCAGCACCCACTACGGTGGCCTAGCGGACAGCACAGATACGCAGTATTTT
TRBJ1-2	few	14	-	TRBV28	CASSFLGPNYGYTF	TGTGCCAGCAGTTTCCTGGGCCCCAACTATGGCTACACCTTC
TRBJ2-7	-	12	-	TRBV28	CASSATPYEQYF	TGTGCCAGCAGCGCCACCCCCTACGAGCAGTACTTC
TRBJ2-3	-	19	TRBD2	TRBV6-1	CASSPRRLAGTKKEDTQYF	TGTGCCAGCAGCCCTAGACGTCTAGCGGGAACCAAAAAGGAAGATACGCAGTATTTT
TRBJ2-3	few	18	TRBD2	TRBV11-3	CASSLVSGLAGAVDTQYF	TGTGCCAGCAGCTTAGTATCGGGACTAGCGGGAGCAGTAGATACGCAGTATTTT
TRBJ2-7	many	14	-	TRBV2	CASSQQWMAYEQYF	TGTGCCAGCAGCCAACAGTGGATGGCCTACGAGCAGTACTTC
TRBJ2-2	many	15	-	TRBV10-3	CAIRQDSSHAGELFF	TGTGCCATCAGGCAGGACTCATCCCACGCCGGGGAGCTGTTTTTT
TRBJ2-1	many	18	-	TRBV6-2/TRBV6-3	CASSRISPEGGSYNEQFF	TGTGCCAGCAGTCGGATTTCCCCAGAGGGTGGCTCCTACAATGAGCAGTTCTTC
TRBJ1-4	once	13	-	TRBV2	CASSQRLNEKLFF	TGTGCCAGCTCTCAGAGGCTTAATGAAAAACTGTTTTTT
TRBJ2-4	-	14	-	TRBV6-2/TRBV6-3	CASSYKGGANIQYF	TGTGCCAGCAGTTACAAGGGGGGGGCGAACATTCAGTACTTC
TRBJ2-7	many	14	TRBD2	TRBV28	CASSLPGLAEEQYF	TGTGCCAGCAGCTTACCGGGACTAGCGGAAGAGCAGTACTTC
TRBJ2-6	few	13	-	TRBV19	CATTSSGANVLTF	TGTGCCACTACAAGCTCAGGGGCCAACGTCCTGACTTTC
TRBJ2-7	many	15	TRBD2	TRBV12-3/TRBV12-4	CASTLQREGRGEQYF	TGTGCCAGCACCCTCCAGCGGGAGGGCCGGGGCGAGCAGTACTTC
TRBJ2-5	many	15	-	TRBV2	CASSESSMGQETQYF	TGTGCCAGCAGTGAATCCAGTATGGGCCAAGAGACCCAGTACTTC
TRBJ1-1	many	16	-	TRBV3-1	CASRSKGGGPNTEAFF	TGTGCCAGCAGATCGAAAGGGGGGGGACCGAACACTGAAGCTTTCTTT
TRBJ1-4	-	11	-	TRBV7-9	CASSFLEKLFF	TGTGCCAGCAGCTTTTTGGAAAAACTGTTTTTT
TRBJ1-6	-	22	TRBD1	TRBV30	CAWSAWETTGGIRSSYNSPLHF	TGTGCCTGGAGCGCCTGGGAAACTACAGGGGGTATTAGGAGCTCCTATAATTCACCCCTCCACTTT
TRBJ2-2	few	13	-	TRBV10-3	CAISPRNTGELFF	TGTGCCATCAGCCCTCGGAACACCGGGGAGCTGTTTTTT
TRBJ1-2	many	16	-	TRBV5-6	CASSLTGWGPNYGYTF	TGTGCCAGCAGCTTGACAGGTTGGGGCCCCAACTATGGCTACACCTTC
TRBJ1-4	many	15	-	TRBV6-2/TRBV6-3	CASSSRDTYNEKLFF	TGTGCCAGCAGTTCCCGGGACACTTATAATGAAAAACTGTTTTTT
TRBJ2-3	-	14	-	TRBV12-3/TRBV12-4	CASRPSGSTDTQYF	TGTGCCAGCAGACCAAGCGGGTCCACAGATACGCAGTATTTT
TRBJ1-4	many	16	TRBD1	TRBV3-1	CASSQFGQGAGEKLFF	TGTGCCAGCAGCCAATTCGGACAGGGGGCCGGTGAAAAACTGTTTTTT
TRBJ1-2	-	14	-	TRBV5-1	CASRPNRDDYGYTF	TGCGCCAGCAGACCTAATAGGGACGACTATGGCTACACCTTC
TRBJ2-1	-	16	-	TRBV11-3	CASSLDSGPVYIEQFF	TGTGCCAGCAGCTTAGATTCAGGACCGGTGTACATTGAGCAGTTCTTC
TRBJ2-7	many	14	-	TRBV12-3/TRBV12-4	CASSLRGVPYEQYF	TGTGCCAGCAGTTTAAGGGGAGTTCCCTACGAGCAGTACTTC
TRBJ2-7	many	12	-	TRBV11-2	CASSLGAAEQYF	TGTGCCAGCAGCTTAGGCGCAGCCGAGCAGTACTTC
TRBJ1-5	-	14	TRBD1	TRBV30	CARSFGQGNQPQHF	TGTGCCCGGAGTTTCGGACAGGGCAATCAGCCCCAGCATTTT
TRBJ2-7	few	12	-	TRBV19	CASSINSYEQYF	TGTGCCAGTAGTATAAACAGCTACGAGCAGTACTTC
TRBJ2-3	-	15	TRBD1	TRBV10-1	CASTKGTGGSDTQYF	TGCGCCAGCACTAAGGGGACAGGGGGCTCGGATACGCAGTATTTT
TRBJ2-2	many	15	TRBD2	TRBV27	CASSSPGGGTGELFF	TGTGCCAGCAGTTCTCCGGGAGGTGGCACCGGGGAGCTGTTTTTT
TRBJ2-7	few	15	-	TRBV20-1	CSAITPGGGGYEQYF	TGCAGTGCAATTACCCCAGGTGGGGGAGGATACGAGCAGTACTTC
TRBJ2-2	-	15	TRBD2	TRBV27	CASSLTPSGSGELFF	TGTGCCAGCAGTTTAACCCCTAGCGGGAGTGGGGAGCTGTTTTTT
TRBJ2-7	once	13	-	TRBV12-3/TRBV12-4	CASSLWDGHEQYF	TGTGCCAGCAGTTTGTGGGACGGGCACGAGCAGTACTTC
TRBJ2-7	many	13	-	TRBV5-1	CASRIADSYEQYF	TGCGCCAGCCGTATTGCAGACTCCTACGAGCAGTACTTC
TRBJ1-3	-	12	-	TRBV7-9	CASIPGGHTIYF	TGTGCCAGCATCCCCGGGGGACACACCATATATTTT
TRBJ2-5	many	11	-	TRBV20-1	CSASLGETQYF	TGCAGTGCTAGCTTGGGAGAGACCCAGTACTTC